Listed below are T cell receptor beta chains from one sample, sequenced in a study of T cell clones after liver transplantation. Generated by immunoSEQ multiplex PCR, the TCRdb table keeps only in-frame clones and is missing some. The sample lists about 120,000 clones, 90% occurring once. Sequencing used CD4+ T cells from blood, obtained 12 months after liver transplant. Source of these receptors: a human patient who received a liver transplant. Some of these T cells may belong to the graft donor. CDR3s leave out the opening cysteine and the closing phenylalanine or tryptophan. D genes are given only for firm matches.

cdr3_aa: ASSPPGTSYNEQF; j_call: TRBJ2-1; v_call: TRBV21-1; d_call: NA
cdr3_aa: ASSEARVGGELF; j_call: TRBJ2-2; v_call: TRBV6-1; d_call: NA
cdr3_aa: ASLEGREDGYT; j_call: TRBJ1-2; v_call: TRBV2; d_call: NA
cdr3_aa: ASSWDFQREQY; j_call: TRBJ2-7; v_call: TRBV5-1; d_call: NA
cdr3_aa: ASSDPIGPNTEAF; j_call: TRBJ1-1; v_call: TRBV7-8; d_call: NA
cdr3_aa: ASSSTGASDEQF; j_call: TRBJ2-1; v_call: TRBV11-3; d_call: TRBD1
cdr3_aa: SVDPAGLYNEQF; j_call: TRBJ2-1; v_call: TRBV29-1; d_call: TRBD2
cdr3_aa: AWRDRGRLETQY; j_call: TRBJ2-5; v_call: TRBV30; d_call: TRBD1
cdr3_aa: ASRTLAVSTDTQY; j_call: TRBJ2-3; v_call: TRBV7-2; d_call: TRBD2
cdr3_aa: ASSPTPTGAAIYGYT; j_call: TRBJ1-2; v_call: TRBV19; d_call: TRBD1
cdr3_aa: ASSITGANYGYT; j_call: TRBJ1-2; v_call: TRBV19; d_call: NA
cdr3_aa: ASSITYSNQPQH; j_call: TRBJ1-5; v_call: TRBV19; d_call: NA
cdr3_aa: ASSLRGSAEYEQF; j_call: TRBJ2-1; v_call: TRBV5-6; d_call: NA
cdr3_aa: ASRFRTSGSRYEQY; j_call: TRBJ2-7; v_call: TRBV28; d_call: TRBD2
cdr3_aa: ASSGGLAWVF; j_call: TRBJ2-2; v_call: TRBV7-9; d_call: TRBD2
cdr3_aa: ASSPTTGGTNQPQH; j_call: TRBJ1-5; v_call: TRBV18; d_call: TRBD1
cdr3_aa: ASSLRGSYEQY; j_call: TRBJ2-7; v_call: TRBV5-4; d_call: NA
cdr3_aa: ASRIRAGGPRDTQY; j_call: TRBJ2-3; v_call: TRBV2; d_call: TRBD2
cdr3_aa: ASSLAVGEKLF; j_call: TRBJ1-4; v_call: TRBV11-3; d_call: NA
cdr3_aa: ASSSPSALRTGELF; j_call: TRBJ2-2; v_call: TRBV5-6; d_call: NA
cdr3_aa: ASSTSQGKLF; j_call: TRBJ1-4; v_call: TRBV9; d_call: NA
cdr3_aa: ATSRDSDQDTQY; j_call: TRBJ2-3; v_call: TRBV15; d_call: NA
cdr3_aa: ASSRTSGVSYEQY; j_call: TRBJ2-7; v_call: TRBV25-1; d_call: TRBD2
cdr3_aa: ASSLGQSYGYT; j_call: TRBJ1-2; v_call: TRBV19; d_call: TRBD1
cdr3_aa: ASRLLAVQETQY; j_call: TRBJ2-5; v_call: TRBV28; d_call: NA
cdr3_aa: ASSAGQGSYEQY; j_call: TRBJ2-7; v_call: TRBV11-2; d_call: TRBD1
cdr3_aa: ASSQENGGTDTQY; j_call: TRBJ2-3; v_call: TRBV4-1; d_call: NA
cdr3_aa: ASSLAGAAKETQY; j_call: TRBJ2-5; v_call: TRBV18; d_call: NA
cdr3_aa: ASRASGQVAF; j_call: TRBJ1-1; v_call: TRBV6-1; d_call: TRBD1
cdr3_aa: ASSLEKGGPNQPQH; j_call: TRBJ1-5; v_call: TRBV7-2; d_call: TRBD1
cdr3_aa: ASSPTTGYEQY; j_call: TRBJ2-7; v_call: TRBV7-3; d_call: NA
cdr3_aa: ASRGTGEYYGYT; j_call: TRBJ1-2; v_call: TRBV6-1; d_call: TRBD1
cdr3_aa: ASTGPGYGYT; j_call: TRBJ1-2; v_call: TRBV28; d_call: NA
cdr3_aa: SAQGSQETQY; j_call: TRBJ2-5; v_call: TRBV29-1; d_call: NA
cdr3_aa: ASAQGASNQPQH; j_call: TRBJ1-5; v_call: TRBV19; d_call: TRBD1
cdr3_aa: ASSEMGTEAF; j_call: TRBJ1-1; v_call: TRBV6-1; d_call: NA
cdr3_aa: ASTRDITNTQY; j_call: TRBJ2-3; v_call: TRBV5-1; d_call: NA
cdr3_aa: ASSPTNQPQH; j_call: TRBJ1-5; v_call: TRBV18; d_call: NA
cdr3_aa: ASKGGTETQY; j_call: TRBJ2-5; v_call: TRBV6-6; d_call: NA
cdr3_aa: ASSVAMRGGGTDTQY; j_call: TRBJ2-3; v_call: TRBV9; d_call: TRBD2
cdr3_aa: ATLRGLAGGWQY; j_call: TRBJ2-7; v_call: TRBV2; d_call: TRBD2
cdr3_aa: ASSDQTGDTQY; j_call: TRBJ2-3; v_call: TRBV6-4; d_call: NA
cdr3_aa: ASSLERVDEKLF; j_call: TRBJ1-4; v_call: TRBV5-1; d_call: NA
cdr3_aa: ASRTQGDTQY; j_call: TRBJ2-3; v_call: TRBV28; d_call: NA
cdr3_aa: ASSFSYEQY; j_call: TRBJ2-7; v_call: TRBV11-2; d_call: NA